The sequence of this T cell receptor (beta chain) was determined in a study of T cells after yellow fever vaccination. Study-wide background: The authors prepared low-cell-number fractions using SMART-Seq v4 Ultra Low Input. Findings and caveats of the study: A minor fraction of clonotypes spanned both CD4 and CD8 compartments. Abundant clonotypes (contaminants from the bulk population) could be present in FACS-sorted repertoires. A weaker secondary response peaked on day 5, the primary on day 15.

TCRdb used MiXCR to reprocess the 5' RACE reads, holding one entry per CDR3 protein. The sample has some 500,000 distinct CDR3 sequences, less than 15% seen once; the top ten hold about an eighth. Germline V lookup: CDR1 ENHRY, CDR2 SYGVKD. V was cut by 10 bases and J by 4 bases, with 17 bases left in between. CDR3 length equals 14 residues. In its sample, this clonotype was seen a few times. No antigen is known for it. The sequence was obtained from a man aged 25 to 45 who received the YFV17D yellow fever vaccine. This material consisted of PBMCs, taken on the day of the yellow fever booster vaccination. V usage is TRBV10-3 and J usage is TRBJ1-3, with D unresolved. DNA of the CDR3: TGTGCCACTCACCCTTCGGGAGGGGGAAACACCATATATTTT. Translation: CATHPSGGGNTIYF.